This section outlines one T cell receptor beta chain sequence together with its context. Its specificity is unknown. This sample is drawn from a study of vaccination effects on CD4 cells after COVID-19. The V and J ends lost 2 bases and 2 bases, in that order; junction bases with no gene match: 6. Germline values: CDR1 SGHTA, CDR2 FQGNSA. The CDR3 contains 16 residues. Within the ViraFEST assay, antigen-specific CD4+ T cells underwent expansion with viral peptide pools prior to sequencing. The culture ran for approximately 11 days before CD4+ T cells were isolated. Convalescent patients had PCR-confirmed SARS-CoV-2 infection between March and December 2020. Two-dose vaccination with either BNT162b2 or mRNA-1273 was given to the participants. Profiling relied on immunoSEQ multiplex PCR, and the TCRdb table lists in-frame clones only, not all of them. In the table there are about 17,000 clones, 76% of which are singletons.

This sequence was found in a human donor who had a prior SARS-CoV-2 infection. The gene calls are TRBV7-2 and TRBJ2-1, with 7 nucleotides matching TRBD2. This specimen consisted of CD4+ T cells from PBMCs cultured with SARS-CoV-2 spike peptides, obtained after COVID-19 vaccination. The CDR3 DNA reads as TGTGCCAGCAGCTTATTCCTAGCGGCAACCTACAATGAGCAGTTCTTC. Its protein product is CASSLFLAATYNEQFF. Full variable domain (missing parts from reference TRBV7-2 and TRBJ2-1): GAGVSQSPSNKVTEKGKDVELRCDPISGHTALYWYRQSLGQGLEFLIYFQGNSAPDKSGLPSDRFSAERTGGSVSTLTIQRTQQEDSAVYLCASSLFLAATYNEQFFGPGTRLTVL.